This passage covers 15 T cell receptor beta chains from one sample sequenced in a study of metastatic and nonmetastatic thyroid tumors. Via MiXCR, TCRdb re-called the PCR reads. The profile shows about 36,000 clones, around 20% of them singletons. Not a single patient had been given any form of treatment at any point before undergoing thyroid surgery. Sample: blood. Receptors originate from a female donor with papillary thyroid cancer or a benign thyroid nodule (not recorded which). Some clones in this sample may be carry-over from other donors' samples.

Many counts were recorded for this clone. The chain links TRBV27 to TRBJ2-3; unclear D gene. Germline CDR1 is MNHEY and CDR2 is SMNVEV (reference sequence). The CDR3 loop spans 16 amino acids. V lost 4 bases, J lost 4 bases, and 18 bases lay in between. The CDR3 nucleotides are TGTGCCAGCAGTTCGATTTTTACGAGTTGGTCAGATACGCAGTATTTT. This gives the protein CASSSIFTSWSDTQYF.

This clone came up many times. This chain uses TRBV14 with TRBJ1-1, with D possibly matching TRBD1 (5 bases). V was pared by 0 bases and J by 12 bases, with 14 bases between. The CDR3 sequence is 13 residues long. CDR1 SGHDN and CDR2 FVKESK come from the germline V gene. The CDR3 DNA reads as TGTGCCAGCAGCCAAGAGGTCGGGGGAGTGACTTTCTTT. Translating gives CASSQEVGGVTFF.

The CDR3 loop reads CASSLMINEQYF. CDR3 in DNA: TGTGCCAGCAGTTTGATGATAAACGAGCAGTACTTC. V gene TRBV28 combines with J gene TRBJ2-7; D is ambiguous. CDR1 and CDR2 from the germline V gene are MDHEN and SYDVKM. V lost 3 bases and J lost 5, with 8 bases in between. CDR3 length equals 12 residues.

The chain has TRBV20-1 and TRBJ1-2, with D possibly TRBD1 on 6 matching bases. This CDR3 spans 13 amino acids. CDR1 DFQATT and CDR2 SNEGSKA come from the germline V gene (reference sequence). Trimming shortened V by 6 bases and J by 0 bases, and 11 bases separated the two germline ends. CDR3 amino acids: CSARDISNYGYTF. The CDR3 nucleotides are TGCAGTGCGCGGGACATATCTAACTATGGCTACACCTTC.

This CDR3 reads CVSWGSNRDEQYF. In DNA form, the CDR3 reads TGTGTCAGTTGGGGTAGTAATCGGGACGAGCAGTACTTC. This chain uses TRBV11-3 with TRBJ2-7, with D unresolved. The CDR3 runs 13 residues. Germline V gene sequence: CDR1 SGHNT, CDR2 YENEEA.

This clone was found once. This chain links TRBV4-1 with TRBJ1-4; D unclear. The CDR3 is 13 amino acids. Per germline, CDR1 MGHRA and CDR2 YSYEKL. V was clipped by 5 bases and J by 8 bases, with 12 bases between them. The CDR3 sequence is CASSYRDGEKLFF. The CDR3 bases are TGCGCCAGCAGCTACCGTGACGGCGAAAAACTGTTTTTT.

As regards this clone: One base away lies a much larger clone, so this may be a sequencing read error. This sequence joins TRBV9 and TRBJ2-5; TRBD2 agrees at 11 bases. The germline V gene encodes CDR1 SGDLS and CDR2 YYNGEE. V shed 0 bases and J 7 bases; nucleotides not matched to a gene: 5. This CDR3 contains 15 residues. In DNA form, the CDR3 reads TGTGCCAGCAGCGTAGGTAGCGGGAGGGGGGGGACCCAGTACTTC. Residues: CASSVGSGRGGTQYF.

This clone came up a few times. The chain recombines TRBV28 with TRBJ1-5; D is unclear. Trimming pared 5 bases from V and 1 base from J, leaving 9 bases between. Germline values: CDR1 MDHEN, CDR2 SYDVKM. The CDR3 consists of 14 residues. CDR3 residues: CASSAVLSNQPQHF. CDR3 in DNA: TGTGCCAGCAGTGCAGTCCTCAGCAATCAGCCCCAGCATTTT.

The chain recombines TRBV18 with TRBJ2-5; tentatively, D is TRBD1 or TRBD2 (5 bases each). Germline CDR1 and CDR2: KGHSH and LQKENI. This CDR3 region has 16 residues. Trimming took off 2 bases at V and 6 bases at J, with 19 bases between the two ends. The CDR3 coding sequence is TGTGCCAGCTCACCAACAAGGACGGGACCAGGACAGACCCAGTACTTC. This gives the protein CASSPTRTGPGQTQYF. Filled out from reference TRBV18 and TRBJ2-5, the complete variable domain reads NAGVMQNPRHLVRRRGQEARLRCSPMKGHSHVYWYRQLPEEGLKFMVYLQKENIIDESGMPKERFSAEFPKEGPSILRIQQVVRGDSAAYFCASSPTRTGPGQTQYFGPGTRLLVL.

This clone was detected many times. This chain connects TRBV7-2 to TRBJ2-7; the match to TRBD2 covers 9 bases. Germline V gives CDR1 SGHTA, CDR2 FQGNSA. This CDR3 spans 14 amino acids. Losses at the gene ends were 5 bases for V and 3 bases for J; bases not matched to a gene: 5. As DNA, the CDR3 is TGTGCCAGCAGCACCTGGACTAGCGACTACGAGCAGTACTTC. Translating it yields CASSTWTSDYEQYF.

Regarding this clone: Just one base apart from a much larger clone, this may be a read error. V usage is TRBV4-2 and J usage is TRBJ1-1; 12 nucleotides agree with TRBD1. The junction had 16 bases not matched to a gene; V was cut back by 7 bases and J by 1 base. This CDR3 comprises 19 residues. CDR1 is LGHNA, CDR2 YNFKEQ, per germline. CDR3 nucleotides: TGTGCCAGCATCACGAGGCCCCCGGGACAGGGGGCGAAGAACACTGAAGCTTTCTTT. It encodes CASITRPPGQGAKNTEAFF.

This clone was detected ten times or more. The CDR3 reads CASSLDYSHSDEQFF. CDR3 bases: TGTGCCAGCAGCTTAGACTACAGTCATAGCGATGAGCAGTTCTTC. This chain connects TRBV11-2 to TRBJ2-1, with D possibly matching TRBD2 (5 bases). Germline V gene data show CDR1 as SGHAT and CDR2 as FQNNGV. The germline V and J ends were trimmed by 0 bases and 8 bases, with 14 bases remaining between them. This CDR3 has 15 residues.

The chain joins TRBV4-1 to TRBJ1-2, with a weak D call TRBD1 (5 bases). The CDR3 is 15 amino acids. The V gene lost 0 bases and the J gene lost 4 bases, with 12 bases spanning the gap. The germline CDR1 and CDR2 sequences are MGHRA and YSYEKL. CDR3 loop: CASSQDWGNPYGYTF. CDR3 in DNA: TGCGCCAGCAGCCAAGATTGGGGGAACCCCTATGGCTACACCTTC.

As to this clone: This sequence may be a read error, since a much larger clone differs from it by one base. The identical CDR3 is also encoded by other nucleotide sequences in the sample. The rearrangement joins TRBV7-3 to TRBJ1-1; D is unclear. The CDR3 has 13 residues. Germline V gives CDR1 SGHTA, CDR2 FQGTGA. CDR3 protein: CASSLAPNTEAFF. In nucleotides, the CDR3 is TGTGCCAGCAGCTTGGCCCCGAACACCGAAGCTTTCTTT.

This clone came up a few times. Possible read error: a much larger clone is one base away. V usage is TRBV30 and J usage is TRBJ2-3, with unresolved D. This CDR3 contains 12 residues. CDR1 GTSNPN and CDR2 SVGIG come from the germline V gene (reference sequence). DNA of the CDR3: TGTGCCTTGAGTATTCAGGCAGATACGCAGTATTTT. Translating it yields CALSIQADTQYF.